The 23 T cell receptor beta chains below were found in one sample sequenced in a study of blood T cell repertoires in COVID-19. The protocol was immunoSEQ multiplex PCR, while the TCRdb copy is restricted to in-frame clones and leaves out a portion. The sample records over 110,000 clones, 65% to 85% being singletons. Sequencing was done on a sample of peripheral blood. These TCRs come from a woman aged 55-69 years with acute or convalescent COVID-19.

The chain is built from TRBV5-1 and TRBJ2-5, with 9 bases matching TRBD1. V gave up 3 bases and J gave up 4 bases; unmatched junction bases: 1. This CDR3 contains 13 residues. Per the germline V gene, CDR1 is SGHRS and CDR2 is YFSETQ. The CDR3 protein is CASSSTGGETQYF. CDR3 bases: TGCGCCAGCAGCTCGACAGGGGGAGAGACCCAGTACTTC.

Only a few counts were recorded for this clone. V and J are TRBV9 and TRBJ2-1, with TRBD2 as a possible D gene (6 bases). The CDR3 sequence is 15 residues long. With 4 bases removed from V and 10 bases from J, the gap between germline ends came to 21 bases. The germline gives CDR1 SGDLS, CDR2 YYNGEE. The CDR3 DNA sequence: TGTGCCAGCAGCCCACGCGGGACTGGCATAGGGGAGCAGTTCTTC. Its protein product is CASSPRGTGIGEQFF.

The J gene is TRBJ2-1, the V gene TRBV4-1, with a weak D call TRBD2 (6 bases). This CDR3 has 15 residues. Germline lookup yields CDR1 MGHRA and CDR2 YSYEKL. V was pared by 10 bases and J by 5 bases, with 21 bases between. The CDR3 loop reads CATRGWEKANNEQFF. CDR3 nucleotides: TGCGCCACCCGGGGGTGGGAAAAGGCTAACAATGAGCAGTTCTTC.

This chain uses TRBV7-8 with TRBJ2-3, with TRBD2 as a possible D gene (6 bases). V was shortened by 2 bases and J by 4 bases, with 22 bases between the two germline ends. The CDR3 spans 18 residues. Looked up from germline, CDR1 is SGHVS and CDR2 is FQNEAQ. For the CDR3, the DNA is TGTGCCAGCAGCTTAAGGGTCCGTACTAGCCGCCGTTCAGATACGCAGTATTTT. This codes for CASSLRVRTSRRSDTQYF.

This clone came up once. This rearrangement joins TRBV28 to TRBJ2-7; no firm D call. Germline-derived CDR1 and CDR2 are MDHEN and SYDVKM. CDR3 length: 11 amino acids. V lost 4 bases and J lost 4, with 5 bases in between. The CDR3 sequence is CASSSNYEQYF. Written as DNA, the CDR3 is TGTGCCAGCAGTTCCAATTACGAGCAGTACTTC.

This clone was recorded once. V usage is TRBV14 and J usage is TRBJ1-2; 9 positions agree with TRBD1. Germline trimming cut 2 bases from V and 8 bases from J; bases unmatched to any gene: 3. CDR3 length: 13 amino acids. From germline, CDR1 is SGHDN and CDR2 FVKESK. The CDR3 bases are TGTGCCAGCAGCCAATACAGGGGGCCCGGCTACACCTTC. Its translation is CASSQYRGPGYTF.

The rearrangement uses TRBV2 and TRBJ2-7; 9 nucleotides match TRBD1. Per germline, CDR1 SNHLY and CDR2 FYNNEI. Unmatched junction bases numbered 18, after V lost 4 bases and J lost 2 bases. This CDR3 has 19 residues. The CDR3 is CASSGGTGITKNLAYEQYF. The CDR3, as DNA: TGTGCCAGCAGTGGGGGGACAGGGATCACCAAGAACTTAGCCTACGAGCAGTACTTC.

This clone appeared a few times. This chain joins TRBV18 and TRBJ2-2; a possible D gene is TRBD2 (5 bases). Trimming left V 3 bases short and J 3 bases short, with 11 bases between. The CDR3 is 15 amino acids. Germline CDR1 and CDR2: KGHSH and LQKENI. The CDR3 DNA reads TGTGCCAGCTCACCCATCCCTAGCTACACCGGGGAGCTGTTTTTT. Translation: CASSPIPSYTGELFF.

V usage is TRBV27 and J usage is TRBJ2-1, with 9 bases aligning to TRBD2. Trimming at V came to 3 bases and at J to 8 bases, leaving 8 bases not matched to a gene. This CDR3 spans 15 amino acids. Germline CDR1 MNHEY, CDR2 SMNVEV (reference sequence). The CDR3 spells CASSLSGTSIYEQFF. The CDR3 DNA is TGTGCCAGCAGTTTGTCCGGGACTAGCATATATGAGCAGTTCTTC.

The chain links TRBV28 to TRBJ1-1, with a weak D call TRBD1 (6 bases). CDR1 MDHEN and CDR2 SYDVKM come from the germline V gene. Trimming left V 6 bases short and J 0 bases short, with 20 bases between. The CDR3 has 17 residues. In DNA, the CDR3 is TGTGCCAGCAGCCAATCAGGGGTGTTTGGAGTGAACACTGAAGCTTTCTTT. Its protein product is CASSQSGVFGVNTEAFF.

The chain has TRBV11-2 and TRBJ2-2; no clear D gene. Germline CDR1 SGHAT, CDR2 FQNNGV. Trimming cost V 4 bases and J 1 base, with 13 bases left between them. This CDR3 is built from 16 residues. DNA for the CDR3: TGTGCCAGCAGCTCAGTGGGCGATTTGAACACCGGGGAGCTGTTTTTT. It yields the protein CASSSVGDLNTGELFF.

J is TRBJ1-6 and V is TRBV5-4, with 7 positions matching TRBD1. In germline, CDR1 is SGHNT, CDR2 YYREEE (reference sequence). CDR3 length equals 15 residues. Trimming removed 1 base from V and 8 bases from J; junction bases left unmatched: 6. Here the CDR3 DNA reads TGTGCCAGCAGCTTGATAGGAGGGGGCTATTCACCCCTCCACTTT. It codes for CASSLIGGGYSPLHF.

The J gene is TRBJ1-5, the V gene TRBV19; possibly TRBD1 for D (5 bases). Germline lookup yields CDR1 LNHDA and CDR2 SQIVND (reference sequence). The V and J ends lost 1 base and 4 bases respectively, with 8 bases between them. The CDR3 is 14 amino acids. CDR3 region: CASSIAGRNQPQHF. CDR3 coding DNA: TGTGCCAGTAGTATAGCAGGGAGGAATCAGCCCCAGCATTTT.

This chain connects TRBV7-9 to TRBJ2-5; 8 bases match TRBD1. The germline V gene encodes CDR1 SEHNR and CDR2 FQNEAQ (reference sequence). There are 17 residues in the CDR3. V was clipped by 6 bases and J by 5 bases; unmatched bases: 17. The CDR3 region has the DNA TGTGCCAGCAGTATGGGCCGGGCAGGGGGCGCGATGGAGACCCAGTACTTC. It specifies CASSMGRAGGAMETQYF.

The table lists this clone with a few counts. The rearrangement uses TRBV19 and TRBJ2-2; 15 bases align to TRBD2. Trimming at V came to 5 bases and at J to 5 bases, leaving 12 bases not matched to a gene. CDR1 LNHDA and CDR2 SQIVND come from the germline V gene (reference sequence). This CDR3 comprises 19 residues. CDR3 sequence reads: CASSVGTSGRLLGTGELFF. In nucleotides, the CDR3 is TGTGCCAGTAGTGTTGGGACTAGCGGGAGGTTATTGGGAACCGGGGAGCTGTTTTTT.

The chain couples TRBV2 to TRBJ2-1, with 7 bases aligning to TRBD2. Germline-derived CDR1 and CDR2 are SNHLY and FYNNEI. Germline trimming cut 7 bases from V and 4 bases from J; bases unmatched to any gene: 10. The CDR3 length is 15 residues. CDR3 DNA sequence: TGTGCCAGCACCCTCAGGACTAGTCTATACAATGAGCAGTTCTTC. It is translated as CASTLRTSLYNEQFF.

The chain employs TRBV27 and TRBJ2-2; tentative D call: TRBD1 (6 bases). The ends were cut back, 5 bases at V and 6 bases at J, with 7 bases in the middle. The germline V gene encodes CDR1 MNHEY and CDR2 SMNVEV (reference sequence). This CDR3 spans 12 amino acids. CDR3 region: CASSRGSGELFF. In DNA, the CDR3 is TGTGCCAGCAGTAGGGGGTCCGGGGAGCTGTTTTTT.

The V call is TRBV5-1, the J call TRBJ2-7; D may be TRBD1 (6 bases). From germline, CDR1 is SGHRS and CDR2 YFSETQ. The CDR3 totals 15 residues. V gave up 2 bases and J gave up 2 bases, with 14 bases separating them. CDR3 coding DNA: TGCGCCAGCAGCTTCATGGGGGCCAAGCCCTACGAGCAGTACTTC. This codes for CASSFMGAKPYEQYF.

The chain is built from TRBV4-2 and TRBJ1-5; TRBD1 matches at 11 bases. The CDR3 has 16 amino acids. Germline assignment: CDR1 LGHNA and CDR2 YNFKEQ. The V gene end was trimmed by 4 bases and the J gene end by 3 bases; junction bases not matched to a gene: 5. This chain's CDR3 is CASSPGQGANNQPQHF. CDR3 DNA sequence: TGTGCCAGCAGCCCTGGACAGGGGGCGAACAATCAGCCCCAGCATTTT.

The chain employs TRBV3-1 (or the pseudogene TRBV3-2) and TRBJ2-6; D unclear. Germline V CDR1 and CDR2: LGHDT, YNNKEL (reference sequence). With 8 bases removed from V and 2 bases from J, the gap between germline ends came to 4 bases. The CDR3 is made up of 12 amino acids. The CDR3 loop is CASSTGANVLTF. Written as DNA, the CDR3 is TGTGCCAGCTCCACTGGGGCCAACGTCCTGACTTTC.

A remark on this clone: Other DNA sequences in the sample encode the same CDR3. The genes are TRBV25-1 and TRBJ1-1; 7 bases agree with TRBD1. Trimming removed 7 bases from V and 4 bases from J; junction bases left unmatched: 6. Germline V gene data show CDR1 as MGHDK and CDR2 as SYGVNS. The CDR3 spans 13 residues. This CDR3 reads CASMEGARTEAFF. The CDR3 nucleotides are TGTGCCAGCATGGAGGGGGCGCGCACTGAAGCTTTCTTT.

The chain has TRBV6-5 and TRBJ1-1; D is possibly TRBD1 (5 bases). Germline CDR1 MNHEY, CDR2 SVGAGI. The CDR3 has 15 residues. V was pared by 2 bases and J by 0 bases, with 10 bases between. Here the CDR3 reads CASSYTDILNTEAFF. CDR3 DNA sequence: TGTGCCAGCAGTTACACGGACATATTGAACACTGAAGCTTTCTTT.

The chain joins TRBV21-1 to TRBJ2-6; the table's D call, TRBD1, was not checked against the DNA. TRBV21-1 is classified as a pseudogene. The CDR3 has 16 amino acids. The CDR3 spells CASSPTPNSGANVLTF. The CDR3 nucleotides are TGTGCCAGCAGCCCGACACCCAACTCTGGGGCCAACGTCCTGACTTTC.